Listed below are T cell receptor beta chains from one sample, sequenced in a study of Ad26.COV2.S vaccination and SARS-CoV-2 variants. Some clones are missing from TCRdb's copy, which holds only in-frame ones; the method was immunoSEQ multiplex PCR. The data show about 350,000 clones, 88% seen once. The sample was peripheral blood, taken in a trial of Ad26.COV2.S vaccine versus placebo. The origin of the receptors is a person aged 18-60 years who received the Ad26.COV2.S COVID-19 vaccine or a placebo. CDR3s include the opening cysteine and the closing phenylalanine or tryptophan. D genes are given only for firm matches. Expanded clones get a size class; other rows say once, few or many, or leave the size out.

size: NA; V: TRBV6-5; J: TRBJ2-5; D: TRBD1; DNA: TGTGCCAGCAGCGGCAGGGGGCGGCAAGAGACCCAGTACTTC; CDR3: CASSGRGRQETQYF
size: NA; V: TRBV5-1; J: TRBJ2-1; D: NA; DNA: TGCGCCAGCAGCATCGCGATACAATCCGGGACTAATGAGCAGTTCTTC; CDR3: CASSIAIQSGTNEQFF
size: NA; V: TRBV5-4; J: TRBJ2-7; D: NA; DNA: TGTGCCAGCAGCTCCCGGAACAGTCCCTACGAGCAGTACTTC; CDR3: CASSSRNSPYEQYF
size: NA; V: TRBV7-9; J: TRBJ2-2; D: NA; DNA: TGTGCCAGCAGCTCCTCCGGGTCCGGGGCCACCGGGGAGCTGTTTTTT; CDR3: CASSSSGSGATGELFF
size: NA; V: TRBV11-3; J: TRBJ2-7; D: NA; DNA: TGTGCCAGCAGCCCCTCCTCTAGAAACGAGCAGTACTTC; CDR3: CASSPSSRNEQYF
size: NA; V: TRBV11-2; J: TRBJ2-7; D: TRBD1; DNA: TGTGCCAGCAGCTTAGGGGACAGGGCCGGAGGCTCCTACGAGCAGTACTTC; CDR3: CASSLGDRAGGSYEQYF
size: NA; V: TRBV30; J: TRBJ2-1; D: NA; DNA: TGTGCCTGGAGTGTAGCAGTGAATGAGCAGTTCTTC; CDR3: CAWSVAVNEQFF
size: NA; V: TRBV30; J: TRBJ2-5; D: NA; DNA: TGTGCCTGGAGTGGTACGGCCGGAGAGAGCCAGTACTTC; CDR3: CAWSGTAGESQYF
size: NA; V: TRBV7-2; J: TRBJ1-1; D: NA; DNA: TGTGCCAGCAGCCAGCGAGGGTCCTGGGGTGAAGCTTTCTTT; CDR3: CASSQRGSWGEAFF
size: NA; V: TRBV7-3; J: TRBJ1-2; D: TRBD1; DNA: TGTGCCAGCAGCATCAACCCCAACCCGGACAGGGGCTATGGCTACACCTTC; CDR3: CASSINPNPDRGYGYTF
size: once; V: TRBV4-2; J: TRBJ1-6; D: TRBD1; DNA: TGTGCCAGCAGCCAAGAAGCCCTCTACAGGGGGCGCATAGATCCCCTCCACTTT; CDR3: CASSQEALYRGRIDPLHF
size: NA; V: TRBV4-3; J: TRBJ1-1; D: TRBD1; DNA: TGCGCCAGCAGCCAACAGGGGGTAATGAACACTGAAGCTTTCTTT; CDR3: CASSQQGVMNTEAFF
size: NA; V: TRBV6-5; J: TRBJ2-1; D: NA; DNA: TGTGCCAGCAGTCGAACACGCCAGGAGGAGTTCTTC; CDR3: CASSRTRQEEFF
size: NA; V: TRBV6-1; J: TRBJ2-3; D: NA; DNA: TGTGCCAGCAGTGAACACTCCTACACAGATACGCAGTATTTT; CDR3: CASSEHSYTDTQYF
size: NA; V: TRBV19; J: TRBJ1-2; D: NA; DNA: TGTGCCAGTAGTACGACCGGAGGGCTCCATGGCTACACCTTC; CDR3: CASSTTGGLHGYTF
size: NA; V: TRBV7-3; J: TRBJ1-4; D: NA; DNA: TGTGCCAGCAGCTTAACAGGCGGGTTCGGTGAAAAACTGTTTTTT; CDR3: CASSLTGGFGEKLFF
size: NA; V: TRBV2; J: TRBJ2-5; D: TRBD2; DNA: TGTGCCAGCAGTGTCAAGGGAGGGGAGACCCAGTACTTC; CDR3: CASSVKGGETQYF
size: NA; V: TRBV6-5; J: TRBJ2-3; D: NA; DNA: TGTGCCAGCAGTTACTCGATCCGGGGATACACAGATACGCAGTATTTT; CDR3: CASSYSIRGYTDTQYF
size: few; V: TRBV27; J: TRBJ1-2; D: NA; DNA: TGTGCCAGCAGCCCCCGCGTGGCAGGGAACGGCTACACCTTC; CDR3: CASSPRVAGNGYTF
size: NA; V: TRBV5-4; J: TRBJ2-5; D: TRBD1; DNA: TGTGCCAGCAGATACTCAGGGGGCACTGAGACCCAGTACTTC; CDR3: CASRYSGGTETQYF
size: NA; V: TRBV19; J: TRBJ1-5; D: TRBD1; DNA: TGTGCCAGTAGTGAAGATTCCGGGACAGGGTACCAGCCCCAGCATTTT; CDR3: CASSEDSGTGYQPQHF
size: NA; V: TRBV9; J: TRBJ2-5; D: NA; DNA: TGTGCCAGCAGCATCGGGACACAGACGGATCAAGAGACCCAGTACTTC; CDR3: CASSIGTQTDQETQYF
size: NA; V: TRBV3-1/TRBV3-2; J: TRBJ2-4; D: NA; DNA: TGTGCCAGCAGCCCAATAGCGTGGGGGGCCAAAAACATTCAGTACTTC; CDR3: CASSPIAWGAKNIQYF
size: once; V: TRBV30; J: TRBJ1-3; D: NA; DNA: TGTGCCTGGAGTGTAGGGTCGGCAGGGCGCGTAACCATATATTTT; CDR3: CAWSVGSAGRVTIYF
size: NA; V: TRBV9; J: TRBJ1-2; D: NA; DNA: TGTGCCAGCAGCGTAGGCCGGCCGGGAACCTATGGCTACACCTTC; CDR3: CASSVGRPGTYGYTF
size: NA; V: TRBV9; J: TRBJ2-3; D: TRBD2; DNA: TGTGCCAGCAGCGTAGCGGCCTCGCTAGCGGCTAGCGCAGATACGCAGTATTTT; CDR3: CASSVAASLAASADTQYF
size: NA; V: TRBV4-1; J: TRBJ1-2; D: TRBD1; DNA: TGCGCCAGCAGCCGCGACAGGGGGGACTATGGCTACACCTTC; CDR3: CASSRDRGDYGYTF
size: NA; V: TRBV4-2; J: TRBJ2-2; D: NA; DNA: TGTGCCAGCAGCCAAGAGTCGCTTACCGGGGAGCTGTTTTTT; CDR3: CASSQESLTGELFF
size: once; V: TRBV11-3; J: TRBJ2-1; D: NA; DNA: TGTGCCAGCAGCTTAGAATTTCGAGACTACAATGAGCAGTTCTTC; CDR3: CASSLEFRDYNEQFF
size: NA; V: TRBV28; J: TRBJ1-3; D: NA; DNA: TGTGCCACCTTAGAACCGGGACATGACCTCACCACCATATATTTT; CDR3: CATLEPGHDLTTIYF
size: NA; V: TRBV6-2/TRBV6-3; J: TRBJ2-2; D: NA; DNA: TGTGCCAGCAGTCCGGGCTTGGCGCGCGGGGAGCTGTTTTTT; CDR3: CASSPGLARGELFF
size: NA; V: TRBV4-1; J: TRBJ2-7; D: TRBD1; DNA: TGCGCCAGCAGCCAAAGGACAGGGGTCTCCGAGCAGTACTTC; CDR3: CASSQRTGVSEQYF
size: NA; V: TRBV15; J: TRBJ2-7; D: NA; DNA: TGTGCCACCAGCAGAGATTTTAGGGCCTCCTTCGATTCCGAGCAGTACTTC; CDR3: CATSRDFRASFDSEQYF
size: few; V: TRBV27; J: TRBJ1-5; D: TRBD1; DNA: TGTGCCAGCGGACAGGGGGCAATTAATAGCAATCAGCCCCAGCATTTT; CDR3: CASGQGAINSNQPQHF
size: NA; V: TRBV19; J: TRBJ2-2; D: NA; DNA: TGTGCCAGTAGATACGTAGGATTTACGATCTCCGGGGAGCTGTTTTTT; CDR3: CASRYVGFTISGELFF
size: NA; V: TRBV9; J: TRBJ2-7; D: NA; DNA: TGTGCCAGCAGCGTGGGCGGCACCTACGAGCAGTACTTC; CDR3: CASSVGGTYEQYF
size: NA; V: TRBV6-6; J: TRBJ1-3; D: TRBD1; DNA: TGTGCCATAAGGGGACAGGGAAAAGGAAACACCATATATTTT; CDR3: CAIRGQGKGNTIYF
size: NA; V: TRBV19; J: TRBJ1-5; D: TRBD1; DNA: TGTGCCAGTAGTGAGGGACAGTTGGGGACTTGGAATCAGCCCCAGCATTTT; CDR3: CASSEGQLGTWNQPQHF
size: NA; V: TRBV7-6; J: TRBJ1-6; D: TRBD1; DNA: TGTGCCAGCAGCTTTACAGGGGCGGATAATTCACCCCTCCACTTT; CDR3: CASSFTGADNSPLHF
size: NA; V: TRBV19; J: TRBJ2-1; D: NA; DNA: TGTGCCAGTAGTACGCGGGACACCAATGAGCAGTTCTTC; CDR3: CASSTRDTNEQFF
size: NA; V: TRBV11-2; J: TRBJ2-7; D: NA; DNA: TGTGCCAGCACAAGAGACAGGTCCTACGAGCAGTACTTC; CDR3: CASTRDRSYEQYF
size: NA; V: TRBV14; J: TRBJ1-2; D: NA; DNA: TGTGCCAGCAGCCCCTGGGTGGGGAATGGCTACACCTTC; CDR3: CASSPWVGNGYTF
size: NA; V: TRBV7-9; J: TRBJ1-1; D: NA; DNA: TGTGCCAGCAGCTCTCCTCCGGGACAAATGAACACTGAAGCTTTCTTT; CDR3: CASSSPPGQMNTEAFF
size: once; V: TRBV7-3; J: TRBJ2-2; D: TRBD2; DNA: TGTGCCAGCTCGGCGGGAGGGCCTTACACCGGGGAGCTGTTTTTT; CDR3: CASSAGGPYTGELFF
size: NA; V: TRBV21-1; J: TRBJ2-2; D: NA; DNA: TGTGCCAGCAGCACCCGGACAGGGGTGAACACCGGGGAGCTGTTTTTT; CDR3: CASSTRTGVNTGELFF
size: NA; V: TRBV29-1; J: TRBJ2-1; D: NA; DNA: TGCAGCGTTGGCCGTACGGAGGCTTACAATGAGCAGTTCTTC; CDR3: CSVGRTEAYNEQFF
size: NA; V: TRBV30; J: TRBJ1-5; D: TRBD1; DNA: TGTGCCTGGAGTGACAGGGGAAATCAGCCCCAGCATTTT; CDR3: CAWSDRGNQPQHF
size: NA; V: TRBV28; J: TRBJ1-5; D: NA; DNA: TGTGCCAGCAGTTCATCAGGGCTGGGATCTAATCAGCCCCAGCATTTT; CDR3: CASSSSGLGSNQPQHF
size: once; V: TRBV27; J: TRBJ2-3; D: NA; DNA: TGTGCCAGCAGTAGCCAGGGCAGCACAGATACGCAGTATTTT; CDR3: CASSSQGSTDTQYF
size: NA; V: TRBV4-2; J: TRBJ1-2; D: NA; DNA: TGTGCCAGCAGCCATAGTCAGCTAAGCCCCGGGGGCTACACCTTC; CDR3: CASSHSQLSPGGYTF
size: NA; V: TRBV4-3; J: TRBJ2-2; D: NA; DNA: TGCGCCAGCAGCCAAGAGCTGATGGGTTCCGGGGAGCTGTTTTTT; CDR3: CASSQELMGSGELFF
size: NA; V: TRBV2; J: TRBJ2-3; D: TRBD1; DNA: TGTGCCAGCAGAAAGCGGGACAGGGGACTCGGAGATACGCAGTATTTT; CDR3: CASRKRDRGLGDTQYF
size: NA; V: TRBV5-1; J: TRBJ2-2; D: NA; DNA: TGCGCCAGCAGCTTTTTAGTAGATGGAGCCGGGGAGCTGTTTTTT; CDR3: CASSFLVDGAGELFF